Shown below are 14 T cell receptor beta chains from a single sample sequenced in a study of shared clonotypes between healthy human individuals. TCRdb's copy holds only in-frame clones and misses some; the assay was immunoSEQ multiplex PCR. The sample consists of approximately 470,000 clones, around 73% of them appearing once. The sample taken for sequencing was PBMCs. These receptors originate from a middle-aged woman in good health. Some clones in this sample may be carry-over from other donors' samples.

Points on this clone: Other DNA sequences within the sample encode an identical CDR3. The genes are TRBV27 and TRBJ1-2, with 10 bases matching TRBD1. CDR3 size: 14 residues. Germline trimming cut 3 bases from V and 4 bases from J; bases unmatched to any gene: 2. CDR1 and CDR2 from the germline V gene are MNHEY and SMNVEV (reference sequence). The CDR3, as DNA: TGTGCCAGCAGTTTGGACAGGGGGGGCTATGGCTACACCTTC. It codes for CASSLDRGGYGYTF.

V and J are TRBV5-1 and TRBJ2-7; maybe TRBD1 (5 bases). Trimming took off 0 bases at V and 5 bases at J, with 9 bases between the two ends. Germline loops: CDR1 SGHRS, CDR2 YFSETQ. The CDR3 extends over 13 amino acids. CDR3 sequence reads: CASSLGSGNEQYF. CDR3 DNA: TGCGCCAGCAGCTTGGGGTCAGGGAACGAGCAGTACTTC. The full variable domain, completed using reference TRBV5-1 and TRBJ2-7, is KAGVTQTPRYLIKTRGQQVTLSCSPISGHRSVSWYQQTPGQGLQFLFEYFSETQRNKGNFPGRFSGRQFSNSRSEMNVSTLELGDSALYLCASSLGSGNEQYFGPGTRLTVT.

J is TRBJ2-1 and V is TRBV9; tentative D call: TRBD2 (6 bases). The CDR3 contains 15 residues. Germline CDR1 reads SGDLS; CDR2 reads YYNGEE. V was clipped by 0 bases and J by 3 bases, with 10 bases between them. DNA of the CDR3: TGTGCCAGCAGCGTAGTTGCGGGGCACTACAATGAGCAGTTCTTC. Residues: CASSVVAGHYNEQFF. Using reference TRBV9 and TRBJ2-1 for the parts outside the CDR3, the full variable domain is DSGVTQTPKHLITATGQRVTLRCSPRSGDLSVYWYQQSLDQGLQFLIQYYNGEERAKGNILERFSAQQFPDLHSELNLSSLELGDSALYFCASSVVAGHYNEQFFGPGTRLTVL.

The rearrangement uses TRBV7-8 and TRBJ2-7, with 10 bases fitting TRBD1. Per germline, CDR1 SGHVS and CDR2 FQNEAQ. V lost 3 bases, J lost 6 bases, and 2 bases stayed unmatched. The CDR3 extends over 13 amino acids. This chain's CDR3 is CASSFGTGVEQYF. In DNA form, the CDR3 reads TGTGCCAGCAGCTTCGGGACAGGGGTCGAGCAGTACTTC.

V and J are TRBV15 and TRBJ2-5, with 15 bases lining up with TRBD2. Germline CDR1 and CDR2: LNHNV and YYDKDF (reference sequence). V was clipped by 8 bases and J by 5 bases; unmatched bases: 6. The CDR3 is 15 residues long. Here the CDR3 reads CATQTGTSGRETQYF. The DNA for the CDR3 is TGTGCCACCCAAACCGGGACTAGCGGGAGGGAGACCCAGTACTTC.

V is TRBV19 and J is TRBJ1-5; 8 bases are shared with TRBD1. With V trimmed by 5 bases and J by 4 bases, 4 bases remained unmatched. The CDR3 length is 14 residues. Germline CDR1 reads LNHDA; CDR2 reads SQIVND (reference sequence). CDR3 DNA sequence: TGTGCCAGTAGTTCCACAGGGGGGAATCAGCCCCAGCATTTT. It specifies CASSSTGGNQPQHF.

This clone was picked up a small number of times. This chain joins TRBV28 and TRBJ2-2, with D tentatively TRBD1 (6 bases). This CDR3 spans 13 amino acids. Deletions cut 7 bases from V and 5 bases from J, with 11 bases between. Germline V CDR1 and CDR2: MDHEN, SYDVKM. The CDR3 sequence is CASTAGETGELFF. The CDR3 nucleotides are TGTGCCAGCACGGCAGGGGAGACCGGGGAGCTGTTTTTT.

There are a few counts of this clone. V and J are TRBV9 and TRBJ2-1; 8 bases match TRBD2. The CDR3 covers 15 residues. The germline V gene has CDR1 SGDLS and CDR2 YYNGEE. V was clipped by 2 bases and J by 3 bases; unmatched bases: 4. CDR3 region: CASSVGTRVYNEQFF. The CDR3 nucleotides read TGTGCCAGCAGCGTGGGGACTAGGGTCTACAATGAGCAGTTCTTC.

This clone was detected many times. The same CDR3 also results from other DNA sequences found in this sample. The V gene is TRBV28, the J gene TRBJ2-7; D unresolved. Germline CDR1 and CDR2: MDHEN and SYDVKM. The ends were cut back, 0 bases at V and 4 bases at J, with 4 bases in the middle. The CDR3 has 12 amino acids. The DNA for the CDR3 is TGTGCCAGCAGTTTATGGGGATACGAGCAGTACTTC. Translation gives CASSLWGYEQYF.

V is TRBV5-7 and J is TRBJ2-1; TRBD2 agrees at 7 bases. TRBV5-7 counts as an open reading frame of uncertain function. This CDR3 region has 16 residues. V shed 2 bases and J 8 bases; nucleotides not matched to a gene: 13. CDR3 nucleotide sequence: TGTGCCAGCAGCTTCCTGACTCGGCGGGAGATGGATGAGCAGTTCTTC. This gives the protein CASSFLTRREMDEQFF.

This chain links TRBV27 with TRBJ2-7; 7 bases are a match to TRBD2. Germline CDR1 MNHEY, CDR2 SMNVEV (reference sequence). The CDR3 runs to 15 residues. The J segment lost 2 bases and the V segment lost 5 bases, leaving 9 bases of the junction unmatched. CDR3 nucleotide sequence: TGTGCCAGCAGTGGGGGGGATCACCAGCCCTACGAGCAGTACTTC. It translates to CASSGGDHQPYEQYF.

This clone was picked up one time. Mismatch with germline at one junction end may stem from a read error. The chain joins TRBV12-5 to TRBJ2-1; TRBD2 aligns across 14 bases. Germline-derived CDR1 and CDR2 are LGHNT and FRNRAP. This CDR3 contains 15 residues. The CDR3 DNA reads TGTGCTAGTGGTTTGTCCCCCGGGACTAGCGGGAGATTGATCTTC. It is translated as CASGLSPGTSGRLIF.

There are a few counts of this clone. This chain connects TRBV6-5 to TRBJ1-4; tentative D call: TRBD1 (6 bases). V was cut by 0 bases and J by 7 bases, with 12 bases left in between. Germline CDR1 reads MNHEY; CDR2 reads SVGAGI. This CDR3 has 15 residues. The CDR3 bases are TGTGCCAGCAGTTACTCGGGGGGCACGGGTGAAAAACTGTTTTTT. Encoded protein: CASSYSGGTGEKLFF.

For this clone: Other DNA sequences from this sample encode an identical CDR3 as well. V and J are TRBV18 and TRBJ2-7; perhaps TRBD1 as D (5 bases). Germline CDR1 and CDR2: KGHSH and LQKENI. CDR3 length: 14 amino acids. V lost 2 bases and J lost 0, with 8 bases in between. CDR3 bases: TGTGCCAGCTCACCAAGGACAAGCTCCTACGAGCAGTACTTC. This gives the protein CASSPRTSSYEQYF.